This T cell receptor beta chain derives from a study of blood T cell repertoires in COVID-19. Study overall: Both acute and convalescent COVID-19 samples were obtained from the United States, Italy and Spain. T cells, B-cell-depleted T cells, or PBMCs supplied cDNA or gDNA.

The CDR3 is 17 residues long. Germline V lookup: CDR1 SGHNT, CDR2 YENEEA. The V end was cut by 0 bases, the J end by 1 base, with 12 bases between. Study processing details: The authors estimated nucleated cell counts from reference gene primer amplification. Profiling relied on immunoSEQ multiplex PCR, and the TCRdb table lists in-frame clones only, not all of them. V and J calls and clone size come straight from that table; D and trimming were deduced from the DNA. The sample has about 140,000 clones, approximately 85% seen once. The chain carries TRBV11-3 and TRBJ2-2; possible D gene TRBD2, 7 bases. The sequenced material came from peripheral blood. This TCR was recovered from a man aged 50 to 60 with acute or convalescent COVID-19. The CDR3 coding sequence is TGTGCCAGCAGCTTAGATAGGGGGGGCTGGAACACCGGGGAGCTGTTTTTT. This encodes CASSLDRGGWNTGELFF. Using reference TRBV11-3 and TRBJ2-2 for the parts outside the CDR3, the full variable domain is EAGVVQSPRYKIIEKKQPVAFWCNPISGHNTLYWYLQNLGQGPELLIRYENEEAVDDSQLPKDRFSAERLKGVDSTLKIQPAELGDSAVYLCASSLDRGGWNTGELFFGEGSRLTVL.